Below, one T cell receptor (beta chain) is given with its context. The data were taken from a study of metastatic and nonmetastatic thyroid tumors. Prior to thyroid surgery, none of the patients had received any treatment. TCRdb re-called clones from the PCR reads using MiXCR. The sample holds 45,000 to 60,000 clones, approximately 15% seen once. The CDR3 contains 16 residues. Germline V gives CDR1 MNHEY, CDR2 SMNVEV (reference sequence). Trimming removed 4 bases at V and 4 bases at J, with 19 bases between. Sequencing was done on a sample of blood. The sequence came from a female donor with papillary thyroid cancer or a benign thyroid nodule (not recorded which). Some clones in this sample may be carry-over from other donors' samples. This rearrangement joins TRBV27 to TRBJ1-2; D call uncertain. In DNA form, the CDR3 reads TGTGCCAGCAGTTCCTGTCCACGGGGTTCCCTCTATGGCTACACCTTC. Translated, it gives CASSSCPRGSLYGYTF.